This is a list of T cell receptor beta chains from one sample in a study of regulatory T cells in long-lasting Graves disease. TCRdb reanalysed the multiplex PCR reads using MiXCR and keeps one entry per CDR3 protein. The table shows roughly 500,000 distinct CDR3 sequences, with around 12% occurring only once. These same records also appear under a second study, on T cells in Graves' hyperthyroidism and ophthalmopathy.

The sample consisted of peripheral blood mononuclear cells (PBMCs), taken at new diagnosis, from a patient treated with antithyroid drugs. These TCRs come from a woman aged 25 to 39 with Graves disease. CDR3s include the opening cysteine and the closing phenylalanine or tryptophan. Each record gives: clone size, D gene, V gene, J gene, CDR3 protein, CDR3 DNA. D genes are given only for firm matches. Clone sizes are given selectively: once, few, many, or a class where the clone is expanded.

abundance: many; d_gene: -; v_gene: TRBV2; j_gene: TRBJ1-4; CDR3aa: CASSDIRGRNEELFF; CDR3nt: TGTGCCAGCAGTGACATCAGGGGTAGGAATGAAGAACTGTTTTTT
abundance: many; d_gene: -; v_gene: TRBV5-1; j_gene: TRBJ1-6; CDR3aa: CASSLGAATNNSPLHF; CDR3nt: TGCGCCAGCAGCTTGGGGGCGGCCACTAATAATTCACCCCTCCACTTT
abundance: many; d_gene: -; v_gene: TRBV11-2; j_gene: TRBJ2-7; CDR3aa: CASSLVSGEQYF; CDR3nt: TGTGCCAGCAGCTTAGTCTCGGGCGAGCAGTACTTC
abundance: -; d_gene: -; v_gene: TRBV29-1; j_gene: TRBJ2-1; CDR3aa: CSEWTNNEQFF; CDR3nt: TGCAGCGAGTGGACCAACAATGAGCAGTTCTTC
abundance: many; d_gene: TRBD1; v_gene: TRBV4-1; j_gene: TRBJ2-5; CDR3aa: CASSQARTGTKETQYF; CDR3nt: TGCGCCAGCAGCCAAGCTCGGACAGGGACCAAAGAGACCCAGTACTTC
abundance: many; d_gene: -; v_gene: TRBV6-2/TRBV6-3; j_gene: TRBJ1-1; CDR3aa: CASGRNHEAFF; CDR3nt: TGTGCCAGCGGGAGAAACCATGAAGCTTTCTTT
abundance: once; d_gene: TRBD2; v_gene: TRBV19; j_gene: TRBJ2-1; CDR3aa: CASMRLAGVNVNEQFF; CDR3nt: TGTGCCAGTATGAGGCTAGCGGGAGTAAATGTCAATGAGCAGTTCTTC
abundance: many; d_gene: TRBD2; v_gene: TRBV27; j_gene: TRBJ2-1; CDR3aa: CASTEAGGRYNEQFF; CDR3nt: TGTGCCAGCACCGAAGCGGGAGGGCGTTACAATGAGCAGTTCTTC
abundance: many; d_gene: -; v_gene: TRBV28; j_gene: TRBJ2-6; CDR3aa: CASRPLSWGANVLTF; CDR3nt: TGTGCCAGCAGGCCGCTCTCGTGGGGGGCCAACGTCCTGACTTTC
abundance: -; d_gene: TRBD2; v_gene: TRBV30; j_gene: TRBJ2-3; CDR3aa: CAWSPGLAGGTDTQYF; CDR3nt: TGTGCCTGGAGTCCTGGACTAGCGGGAGGCACAGATACGCAGTATTTT
abundance: few; d_gene: TRBD1; v_gene: TRBV7-8; j_gene: TRBJ2-2; CDR3aa: CASSPVPPTGTTGELFF; CDR3nt: TGTGCCAGCAGCCCGGTACCGCCGACAGGGACCACCGGGGAGCTGTTTTTT
abundance: many; d_gene: TRBD1; v_gene: TRBV27; j_gene: TRBJ2-7; CDR3aa: CASGTGNEQYF; CDR3nt: TGTGCCAGTGGGACAGGGAACGAGCAGTACTTC
abundance: many; d_gene: TRBD1; v_gene: TRBV2; j_gene: TRBJ2-7; CDR3aa: CASSMGTGPPKEQYF; CDR3nt: TGTGCCAGCAGTATGGGGACAGGGCCTCCGAAGGAGCAGTACTTC
abundance: many; d_gene: -; v_gene: TRBV4-2; j_gene: TRBJ1-2; CDR3aa: CASSQRQGYGYTF; CDR3nt: TGTGCCAGCAGCCAAAGGCAGGGGTATGGCTACACCTTC
abundance: many; d_gene: -; v_gene: TRBV7-3; j_gene: TRBJ2-1; CDR3aa: CASSLGLVSDNEQFF; CDR3nt: TGTGCCAGCAGCTTAGGGCTAGTCAGCGACAATGAGCAGTTCTTC
abundance: few; d_gene: -; v_gene: TRBV25-1; j_gene: TRBJ1-1; CDR3aa: CASSEGLGTEAFF; CDR3nt: TGTGCCAGCAGTGAAGGGCTGGGGACTGAAGCTTTCTTT
abundance: many; d_gene: -; v_gene: TRBV5-1; j_gene: TRBJ2-7; CDR3aa: CASSLAPQKAYEQYF; CDR3nt: TGCGCCAGCAGCTTGGCGCCGCAGAAAGCCTACGAGCAGTACTTC
abundance: many; d_gene: TRBD2; v_gene: TRBV18; j_gene: TRBJ2-1; CDR3aa: CASSPTWEGYNEQFF; CDR3nt: TGTGCCAGCTCACCAACCTGGGAGGGGTACAATGAGCAGTTCTTC
abundance: many; d_gene: -; v_gene: TRBV2; j_gene: TRBJ1-1; CDR3aa: CASKIRGHTEAFF; CDR3nt: TGTGCCAGCAAGATCCGGGGCCACACTGAAGCTTTCTTT
abundance: many; d_gene: -; v_gene: TRBV5-5; j_gene: TRBJ2-7; CDR3aa: CASSLDQGRLYEQYF; CDR3nt: TGTGCCAGCAGCCTGGACCAGGGGAGGCTTTACGAGCAGTACTTC
abundance: many; d_gene: -; v_gene: TRBV15; j_gene: TRBJ2-5; CDR3aa: CATSRGTTGTVLTQYF; CDR3nt: TGTGCCACCAGCAGAGGGACCACAGGGACGGTTTTGACCCAGTACTTC
abundance: many; d_gene: -; v_gene: TRBV28; j_gene: TRBJ1-5; CDR3aa: CASSQYSNQPQHF; CDR3nt: TGTGCCAGCAGTCAGTATAGCAATCAGCCCCAGCATTTT
abundance: many; d_gene: -; v_gene: TRBV18; j_gene: TRBJ1-4; CDR3aa: CASSPPAGWGEKLFF; CDR3nt: TGTGCCAGCTCACCACCAGCGGGGTGGGGTGAAAAACTGTTTTTT
abundance: few; d_gene: TRBD1; v_gene: TRBV2; j_gene: TRBJ1-1; CDR3aa: CASNRPGQGATEAFF; CDR3nt: TGTGCCAGCAACAGACCGGGACAGGGGGCCACTGAAGCTTTCTTT
abundance: -; d_gene: TRBD1; v_gene: TRBV7-3; j_gene: TRBJ1-5; CDR3aa: CASSGTGGRPQHF; CDR3nt: TGTGCCAGCAGCGGGACAGGAGGACGGCCCCAGCATTTT